This TCR beta chain was identified during a study of human T cells and chemical hapten exposure. The CDR3 length is 13 residues. Trimming stripped 1 base from V and 2 bases from J, with 4 bases between. Germline V gives CDR1 SGHTA, CDR2 FQGTGA. This sample's time point: patch test 2, 6 weeks after DPC sensitization. Treatment indicated: therapeutic diphenylcyclopropenone sensitization with weekly scalp DPC. The authors' total RNA extraction used unfractionated whole blood. TCRdb re-derived calls from the RACE reads in MiXCR, one entry per CDR3 protein. The repertoire holds 140,000 or so distinct CDR3 sequences, about an eighth seen once, with around 1.4% in the top ten.

The V and J genes are TRBV7-3 and TRBJ2-3; D unresolved. The TCR originated in a woman in her fifties or sixties with alopecia areata. Some clones in this sample may be carry-over from other donors' samples. Sequences were derived from whole blood, sampled in connection with sensitization to the hapten diphenylcyclopropenone (DPC). The DNA for the CDR3 is TGTGCCAGCAGCTTAATAGCCACAGATACGCAGTATTTT. It is translated as CASSLIATDTQYF.